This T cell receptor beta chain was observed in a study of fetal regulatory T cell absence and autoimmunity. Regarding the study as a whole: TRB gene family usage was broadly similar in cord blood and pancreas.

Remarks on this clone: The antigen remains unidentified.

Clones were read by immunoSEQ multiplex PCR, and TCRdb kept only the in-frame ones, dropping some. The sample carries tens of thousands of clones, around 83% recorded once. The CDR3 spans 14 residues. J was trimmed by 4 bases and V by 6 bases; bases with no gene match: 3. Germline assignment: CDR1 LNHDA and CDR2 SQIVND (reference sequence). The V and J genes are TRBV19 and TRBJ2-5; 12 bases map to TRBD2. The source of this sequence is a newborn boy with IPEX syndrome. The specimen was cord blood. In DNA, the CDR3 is TGTGCCAGTAGCCCGGGACTAGCGGGAGAGACCCAGTACTTC. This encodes CASSPGLAGETQYF.